This T cell receptor beta chain was profiled in a study of blood T cells in healthy people across ages. Healthy Caucasian individuals from Russia aged about 6 to 90 served as donors. Per sample, extraction of total RNA gave at least 6 micrograms in every case. This clonotype turned up a few times. Germline V gives CDR1 SQVTM, CDR2 ANQGSEA. Trimming took 5 bases from V and 5 from J, leaving 15 bases between them. The CDR3 spans 13 residues. With a J-beta primer mix and a sample-barcoded 5' primer, a second PCR ran about 7 to 12 cycles. MiXCR, applied by TCRdb to the 5' RACE reads, yields one record per CDR3 protein. The data show over a million distinct CDR3 sequences, around 39% seen once.

V gene TRBV29-1 combines with J gene TRBJ2-5, with D maybe TRBD1 (5 bases). The sequencing input was blood. The TCR originated in a woman aged 18-29 years in good health. CDR3 DNA sequence: TGCAGCGTTATGGGGATTTCAGGGGAGACCCAGTACTTC. Protein product: CSVMGISGETQYF.